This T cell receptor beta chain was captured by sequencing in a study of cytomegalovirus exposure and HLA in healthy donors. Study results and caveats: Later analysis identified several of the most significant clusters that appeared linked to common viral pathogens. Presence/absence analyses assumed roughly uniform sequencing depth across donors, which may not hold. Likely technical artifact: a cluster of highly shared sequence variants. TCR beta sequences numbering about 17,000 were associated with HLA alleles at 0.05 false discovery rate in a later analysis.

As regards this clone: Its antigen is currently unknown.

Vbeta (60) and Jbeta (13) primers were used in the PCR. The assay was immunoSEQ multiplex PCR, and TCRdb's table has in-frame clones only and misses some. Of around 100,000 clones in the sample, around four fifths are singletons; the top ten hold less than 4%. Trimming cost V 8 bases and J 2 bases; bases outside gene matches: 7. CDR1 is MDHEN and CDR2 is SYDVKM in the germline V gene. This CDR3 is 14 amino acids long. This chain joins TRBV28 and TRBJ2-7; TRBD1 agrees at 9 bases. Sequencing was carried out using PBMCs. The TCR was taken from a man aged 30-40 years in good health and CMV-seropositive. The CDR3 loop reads CASGGTGFTYEQYF. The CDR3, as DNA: TGTGCCAGCGGAGGGACAGGGTTTACCTACGAGCAGTACTTC.